One sample yielded the 15 T cell receptor beta chains listed below, sequenced in a study of identical twins. TCRdb independently ran MiXCR on the 5' RACE reads; one entry per CDR3 protein. This table holds 650,000 to 750,000 distinct CDR3 sequences, 21% found once. The same specimen was also included in a second study, on T cells expressing NK-cell markers.

Sequenced: PBMCs. These receptors all stem from a woman aged 18-30 years in good health.

This clonotype was seen a few times. The J gene is TRBJ2-7, the V gene TRBV5-1; D gene uncertain. This CDR3 has 11 amino acids. V lost 4 bases, J lost 7 bases, and 9 bases lay in between. Germline V lookup: CDR1 SGHRS, CDR2 YFSETQ. The CDR3, as DNA: TGCGCCAGCAGCAGCAATGGGGAGCAGTACTTC. It is translated as CASSSNGEQYF.

This clonotype was found a few times. The chain is built from TRBV4-2 and TRBJ1-2; D is perhaps TRBD1 (5 bases). The germline V gene encodes CDR1 LGHNA and CDR2 YNFKEQ. The CDR3 extends over 17 amino acids. Trimming took off 4 bases at V and 1 base at J, with 19 bases between the two ends. CDR3 DNA: TGTGCCAGCAGCCGGGAACGGGACGTAGAAAATAACTATGGCTACACCTTC. Its translation: CASSRERDVENNYGYTF.

This clonotype was found a few times. The V and J genes are TRBV29-1 and TRBJ2-1, with D possibly TRBD2 on 6 matching bases. Germline CDR1 is SQVTM and CDR2 is ANQGSEA. The CDR3 is made up of 13 amino acids. V was trimmed by 6 bases and J by 5 bases, leaving 14 bases between them. CDR3 sequence: CSVISGIHNEQFF. CDR3 DNA: TGCAGCGTGATTAGCGGAATCCACAATGAGCAGTTCTTC.

The gene calls are TRBV12-3 or TRBV12-4 and TRBJ2-7; D is unresolved. The ends were cut back, 6 bases at V and 4 bases at J, with 19 bases in the middle. The CDR3 contains 15 residues. CDR3 sequence: CASSLAGRPEYEQYF. The CDR3 DNA follows: TGTGCCAGCAGCTTGGCAGGCAGACCTGAATACGAGCAGTACTTC.

The chain has TRBV7-6 and TRBJ2-7, with D unresolved. CDR1 SGHVS and CDR2 FNYEAQ come from the germline V gene. Trimming stripped 5 bases from V and 3 bases from J, with 8 bases between. The length of the CDR3 is 12 residues. CDR3 residues: CASSDADYEQYF. The CDR3 region has the DNA TGTGCCAGCAGCGACGCGGACTACGAGCAGTACTTC.

This clonotype was counted a few times. The chain is built from TRBV15 and TRBJ2-2; perhaps D is TRBD1 or TRBD2 (5 bases each). Between the trimmed V and J ends, which lost 6 bases and 1 base, there was a span of 18 bases. The CDR3 has 17 residues. The V gene's germline CDR1 is LNHNV and CDR2 YYDKDF (reference sequence). The CDR3 sequence: CATRDSGSLMNTGELFF. In nucleotides, the CDR3 is TGTGCCACCAGAGACAGCGGTTCCCTCATGAACACCGGGGAGCTGTTTTTT.

The J gene is TRBJ1-6, the V gene TRBV14, with D perhaps matching TRBD1 (5 bases). Germline values: CDR1 SGHDN, CDR2 FVKESK. V lost 5 bases, J lost 7 bases, and 12 bases lay in between. The CDR3 spans 14 residues. DNA for the CDR3: TGTGCCAGCAGCGTGGGACGTTGGAATTCACCCCTCCACTTT. Its protein is CASSVGRWNSPLHF. Variable domain in full (rest from reference TRBV14 and TRBJ1-6): EAGVTQFPSHSVIEKGQTVTLRCDPISGHDNLYWYRRVMGKEIKFLLHFVKESKQDESGMPNNRFLAERTGGTYSTLKVQPAELEDSGVYFCASSVGRWNSPLHFGNGTRLTVT.

Only a few counts were recorded for this clonotype. J is TRBJ2-1 and V is TRBV25-1; 8 bases are a match to TRBD1. The V and J ends lost 6 bases and 13 bases, in that order; junction bases with no gene match: 2. This CDR3 spans 10 amino acids. Germline CDR1 and CDR2: MGHDK and SYGVNS. For the CDR3, the DNA is TGTGCCAGCAGAGGACAGGGCCAGTTCTTC. Translated: CASRGQGQFF. The full variable domain, completed using reference TRBV25-1 and TRBJ2-1, is EADIYQTPRYLVIGTGKKITLECSQTMGHDKMYWYQQDPGMELHLIHYSYGVNSTEKGDLSSESTVSRIRTEHFPLTLESARPSHTSQYLCASRGQGQFFGPGTRLTVL.

This clonotype was counted a few times. The chain employs TRBV23-1 and TRBJ1-1, with unresolved D. TRBV23-1 is an ORF; its function is uncertain. CDR3 size: 13 residues. The ends were cut back, 0 bases at V and 5 bases at J, with 7 bases in the middle. For the CDR3, the DNA is TGCGCCAGCAGTCAATCAAGGCGTACTGAAGCTTTCTTT. Its translation is CASSQSRRTEAFF.

This clonotype was detected many times. This chain connects TRBV12-3 or TRBV12-4 to TRBJ2-2, with no clear D. The CDR3 contains 15 residues. V lost 3 bases and J 2 bases, leaving 10 bases between the germline ends. CDR3 sequence: CASSFFGRNTGELFF. The CDR3, as DNA: TGTGCCAGCAGTTTCTTCGGCAGAAACACCGGGGAGCTGTTTTTT.

The chain links TRBV3-1 to TRBJ1-2; D unresolved. The V and J ends lost 0 bases and 0 bases respectively, with 8 bases between them. CDR1 LGHDT and CDR2 YNNKEL come from the germline V gene (reference sequence). CDR3 size: 15 residues. This CDR3 reads CASSQEGAPNYGYTF. CDR3 sequence (DNA): TGTGCCAGCAGCCAAGAAGGAGCTCCTAACTATGGCTACACCTTC. The full variable domain, its missing parts supplied by reference TRBV3-1 and TRBJ1-2, is DTAVSQTPKYLVTQMGNDKSIKCEQNLGHDTMYWYKQDSKKFLKIMFSYNNKELIINETVPNRFSPKSPDKAHLNLHINSLELGDSAVYFCASSQEGAPNYGYTFGSGTRLTVV.

This clonotype was seen a handful of times. The rearrangement links TRBV6-4 to TRBJ2-5; TRBD2 aligns across 11 bases. The V gene end was trimmed by 5 bases and the J gene end by 0 bases; junction bases not matched to a gene: 2. Germline CDR1 is MRHNA and CDR2 is SNTAGT. The CDR3 is 15 amino acids. CDR3 nucleotide sequence: TGTGCCAGCAGTCAACTAGCGGGGGACCAAGAGACCCAGTACTTC. Protein: CASSQLAGDQETQYF.

This clonotype was picked up a small number of times. The V and J genes are TRBV6-1 and TRBJ1-6, with D unclear. Trimming cost V 5 bases and J 4 bases, with 15 bases left between them. Germline assignment: CDR1 MNHNS and CDR2 SASEGT. The CDR3 spans 16 residues. The DNA for the CDR3 is TGTGCCAGCAGTCCCGGCAGGAGAGCTTATAATTCACCCCTCCACTTT. Amino acids: CASSPGRRAYNSPLHF.

The rearrangement joins TRBV5-1 to TRBJ1-2; perhaps TRBD1 as D (5 bases). Trimming removed 8 bases at V and 5 bases at J, with 13 bases between. Germline-derived CDR1 and CDR2 are SGHRS and YFSETQ. The CDR3 consists of 12 residues. The CDR3 DNA is TGCGCCAGTGGAGAGGGGTTTTATGGCTACACCTTC. Its translation: CASGEGFYGYTF.

This clonotype was seen a single time. The chain has TRBV6-1 and TRBJ2-3; 12 bases are shared with TRBD2. This CDR3 is built from 18 residues. The V gene's germline CDR1 is MNHNS and CDR2 SASEGT. The V segment lost 3 bases and the J segment 0 bases; nucleotides outside the gene matches: 7. CDR3 loop: CASSEVPLAGGSTDTQYF. The CDR3 DNA is TGTGCCAGCAGTGAGGTCCCTCTAGCGGGGGGGAGCACAGATACGCAGTATTTT.